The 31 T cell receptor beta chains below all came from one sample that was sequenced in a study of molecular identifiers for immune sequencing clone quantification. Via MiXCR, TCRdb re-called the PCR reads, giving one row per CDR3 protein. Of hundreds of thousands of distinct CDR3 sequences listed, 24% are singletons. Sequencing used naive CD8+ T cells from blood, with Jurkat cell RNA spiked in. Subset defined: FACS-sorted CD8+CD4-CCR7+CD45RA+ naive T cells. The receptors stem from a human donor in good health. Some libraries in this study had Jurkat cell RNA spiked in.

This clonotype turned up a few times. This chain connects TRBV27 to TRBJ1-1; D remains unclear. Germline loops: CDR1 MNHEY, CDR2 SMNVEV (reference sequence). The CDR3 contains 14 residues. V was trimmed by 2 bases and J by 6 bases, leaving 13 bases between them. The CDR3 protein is CASSLAFSSPEAFF. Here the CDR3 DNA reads TGTGCCAGCAGTTTAGCGTTTAGTTCCCCTGAAGCTTTCTTT.

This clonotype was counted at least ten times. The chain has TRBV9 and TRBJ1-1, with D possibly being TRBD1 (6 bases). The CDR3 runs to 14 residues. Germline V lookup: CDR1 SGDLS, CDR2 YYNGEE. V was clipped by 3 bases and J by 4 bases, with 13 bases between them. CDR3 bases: TGTGCCAGCAGCGCTTGGGACAACCCCACTGAAGCTTTCTTT. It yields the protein CASSAWDNPTEAFF.

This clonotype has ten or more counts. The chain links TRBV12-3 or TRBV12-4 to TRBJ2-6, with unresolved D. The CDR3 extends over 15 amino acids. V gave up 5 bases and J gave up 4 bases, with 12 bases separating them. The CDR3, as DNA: TGTGCCAGCAGTCCCGGCTGGGTAGGGGCCAACGTCCTGACTTTC. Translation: CASSPGWVGANVLTF.

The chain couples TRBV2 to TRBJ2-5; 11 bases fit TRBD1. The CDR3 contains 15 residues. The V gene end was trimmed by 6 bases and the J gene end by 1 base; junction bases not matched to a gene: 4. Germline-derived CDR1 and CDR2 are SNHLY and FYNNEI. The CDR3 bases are TGTGCCAGCAGAAGGACAGGGGGCGGCCAAGAGACCCAGTACTTC. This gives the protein CASRRTGGGQETQYF. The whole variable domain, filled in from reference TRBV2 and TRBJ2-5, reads EPEVTQTPSHQVTQMGQEVILRCVPISNHLYFYWYRQILGQKVEFLVSFYNNEISEKSEIFDDQFSVERPDGSNFTLKIRSTKLEDSAMYFCASRRTGGGQETQYFGPGTRLLVL.

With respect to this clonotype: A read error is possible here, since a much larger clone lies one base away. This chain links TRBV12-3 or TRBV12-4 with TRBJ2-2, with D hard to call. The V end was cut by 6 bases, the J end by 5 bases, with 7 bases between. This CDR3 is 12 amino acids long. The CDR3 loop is CASRSRTGELFF. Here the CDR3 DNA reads TGTGCCAGCAGGTCCCGTACCGGGGAGCTGTTTTTT.

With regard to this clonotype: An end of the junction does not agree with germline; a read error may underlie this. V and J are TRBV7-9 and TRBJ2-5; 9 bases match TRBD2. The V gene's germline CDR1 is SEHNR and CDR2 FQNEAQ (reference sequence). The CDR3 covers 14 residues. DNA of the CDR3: TGTGCCAGCAGCCGACTAGCGGAACAAGGGACCCAGTACTTC. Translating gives CASSRLAEQGTQYF.

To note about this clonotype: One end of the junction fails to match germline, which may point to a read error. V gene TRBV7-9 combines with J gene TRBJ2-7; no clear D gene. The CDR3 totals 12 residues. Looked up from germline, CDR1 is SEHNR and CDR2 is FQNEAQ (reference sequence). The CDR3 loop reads CASSLAGYEQHF. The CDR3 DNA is TGTGCCAGCAGCTTAGCCGGTTACGAGCAGCACTTC. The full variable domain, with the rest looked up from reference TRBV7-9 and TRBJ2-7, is DTGVSQNPRHKITKRGQNVTFRCDPISEHNRLYWYRQTLGQGPEFLTYFQNEAQLEKSRLLSDRFSAERPKGSFSTLEIQRTEQGDSAMYLCASSLAGYEQHFGPGTRLTVT.

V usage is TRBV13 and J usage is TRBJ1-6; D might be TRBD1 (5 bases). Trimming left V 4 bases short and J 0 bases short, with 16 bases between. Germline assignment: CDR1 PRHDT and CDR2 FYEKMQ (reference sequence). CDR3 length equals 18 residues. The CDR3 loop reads CASSSGGVSSSYNSPLHF. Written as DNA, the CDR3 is TGTGCCAGCAGCTCCGGAGGGGTCAGTAGCTCCTATAATTCACCCCTCCACTTT.

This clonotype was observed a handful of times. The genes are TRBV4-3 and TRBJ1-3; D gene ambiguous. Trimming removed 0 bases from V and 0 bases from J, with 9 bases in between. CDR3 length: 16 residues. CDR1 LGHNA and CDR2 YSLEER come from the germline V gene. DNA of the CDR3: TGCGCCAGCAGCCAAGATCGAACAGCCTCTGGAAACACCATATATTTT. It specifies CASSQDRTASGNTIYF.

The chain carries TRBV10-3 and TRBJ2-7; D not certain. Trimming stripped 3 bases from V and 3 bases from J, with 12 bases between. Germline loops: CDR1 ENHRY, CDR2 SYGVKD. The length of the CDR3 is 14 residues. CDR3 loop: CAISDLPGFYEQYF. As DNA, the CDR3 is TGTGCCATCAGTGACCTCCCAGGCTTCTACGAGCAGTACTTC.

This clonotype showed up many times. The CDR3 here is CSVVPASGSYEQYF. CDR3 DNA: TGCAGCGTAGTACCGGCTAGCGGGAGTTACGAGCAGTACTTC. This chain uses TRBV29-1 with TRBJ2-7; the match to TRBD2 covers 10 bases. The CDR3 has 14 residues. Germline values: CDR1 SQVTM, CDR2 ANQGSEA. J gave up 4 bases and V 6 bases, and 9 bases lay outside the gene matches.

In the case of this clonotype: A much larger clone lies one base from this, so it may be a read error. The CDR3 loop is CREGSTEAFF. The CDR3 DNA reads TGCAGGGAGGGGAGCACTGAAGCTTTCTTT. V usage is TRBV29-1 and J usage is TRBJ1-1; tentatively, D is TRBD1 (5 bases). The CDR3 runs to 10 residues. CDR1 and CDR2 from the germline V gene are SQVTM and ANQGSEA.

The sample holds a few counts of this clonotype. This CDR3 reads CASRLTGDSEAFF. The CDR3 DNA reads as TGTGCCAGCAGACTAACAGGGGACTCCGAAGCTTTCTTT. The rearrangement joins TRBV6-5 to TRBJ1-1; 7 nucleotides line up with TRBD1. CDR1 and CDR2 (germline): MNHEY, SVGAGI. The CDR3 extends over 13 amino acids. Trimming cost V 6 bases and J 8 bases; bases outside gene matches: 9.

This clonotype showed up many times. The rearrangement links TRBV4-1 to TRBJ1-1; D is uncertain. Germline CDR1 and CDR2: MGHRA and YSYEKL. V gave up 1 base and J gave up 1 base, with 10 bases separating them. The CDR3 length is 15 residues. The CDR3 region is CASSQGRQANTEAFF. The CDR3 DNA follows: TGCGCCAGCAGCCAAGGACGACAAGCGAACACTGAAGCTTTCTTT.

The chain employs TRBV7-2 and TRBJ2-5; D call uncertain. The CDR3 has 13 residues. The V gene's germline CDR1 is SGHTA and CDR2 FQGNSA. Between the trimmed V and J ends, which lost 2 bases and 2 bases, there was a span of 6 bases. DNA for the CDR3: TGTGCCAGCAGCTTATGGGAACAAGAGACCCAGTACTTC. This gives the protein CASSLWEQETQYF.

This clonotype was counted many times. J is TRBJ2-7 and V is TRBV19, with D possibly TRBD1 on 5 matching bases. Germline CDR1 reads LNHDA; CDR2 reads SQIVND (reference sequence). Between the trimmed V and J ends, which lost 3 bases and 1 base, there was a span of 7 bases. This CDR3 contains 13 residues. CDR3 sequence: CASSMDISYEQYF. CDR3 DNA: TGTGCCAGTAGTATGGACATTTCCTACGAGCAGTACTTC.

CDR3 nucleotide sequence: TGTGCCAGCAGCTTGCGGACAGGGGAGTACGAGACCCAGTACTTC. It translates to CASSLRTGEYETQYF. V and J are TRBV7-9 and TRBJ2-5; TRBD1 matches 9 bases. V shed 3 bases and J 5 bases; nucleotides not matched to a gene: 7. The germline V gene encodes CDR1 SEHNR and CDR2 FQNEAQ (reference sequence). This CDR3 contains 15 residues. Supplemented by reference TRBV7-9 and TRBJ2-5, the full variable domain reads DTGVSQNPRHKITKRGQNVTFRCDPISEHNRLYWYRQTLGQGPEFLTYFQNEAQLEKSRLLSDRFSAERPKGSFSTLEIQRTEQGDSAMYLCASSLRTGEYETQYFGPGTRLLVL.

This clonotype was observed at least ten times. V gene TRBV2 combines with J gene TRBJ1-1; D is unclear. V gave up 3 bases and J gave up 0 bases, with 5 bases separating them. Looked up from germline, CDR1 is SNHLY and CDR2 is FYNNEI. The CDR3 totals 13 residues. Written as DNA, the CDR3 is TGTGCCAGCAGTGATGCTTTGAACACTGAAGCTTTCTTT. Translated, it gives CASSDALNTEAFF.

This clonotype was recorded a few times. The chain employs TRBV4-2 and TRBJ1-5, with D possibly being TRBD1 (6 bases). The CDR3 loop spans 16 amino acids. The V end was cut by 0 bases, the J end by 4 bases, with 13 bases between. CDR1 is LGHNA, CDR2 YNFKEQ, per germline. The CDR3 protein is CASSQDFTGRNQPQHF. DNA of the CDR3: TGTGCCAGCAGCCAAGATTTTACAGGGAGGAATCAGCCCCAGCATTTT.

The DNA for the CDR3 is TGTGCCAGCAGTTTATCCGGGACTTCAACCTACGAGCAGTACTTC. As protein: CASSLSGTSTYEQYF. The genes are TRBV27 and TRBJ2-7, with D maybe TRBD2 (6 bases). This CDR3 has 15 amino acids. Germline-derived CDR1 and CDR2 are MNHEY and SMNVEV (reference sequence). V gave up 0 bases and J gave up 2 bases, with 11 bases separating them.

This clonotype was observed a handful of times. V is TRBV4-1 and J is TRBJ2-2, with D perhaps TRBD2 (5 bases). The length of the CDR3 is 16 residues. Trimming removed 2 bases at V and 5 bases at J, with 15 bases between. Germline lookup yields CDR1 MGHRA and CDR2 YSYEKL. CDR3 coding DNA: TGCGCCAGCAGCCAACTTAGCGTTGTAGGGACCGGGGAGCTGTTTTTT. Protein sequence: CASSQLSVVGTGELFF.

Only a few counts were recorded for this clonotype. The CDR3, as DNA: TGTGCCAGCAGTGGGCAAGGAACAGGGGTCTTGGCAGATACGCAGTATTTT. Amino acid sequence: CASSGQGTGVLADTQYF. The chain couples TRBV6-2 or TRBV6-3 to TRBJ2-3, with 7 bases aligning to TRBD1. The ends lost 5 bases at V and 4 bases at J; junction bases unmatched: 15. This CDR3 has 17 amino acids. CDR1 is MNHEY and CDR2 is SVGEGT in the germline V gene.

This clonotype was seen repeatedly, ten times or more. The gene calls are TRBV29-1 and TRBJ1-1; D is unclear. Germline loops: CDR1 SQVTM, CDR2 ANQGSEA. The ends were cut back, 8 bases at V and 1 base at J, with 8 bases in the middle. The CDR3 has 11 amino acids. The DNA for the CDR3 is TGCAGCATTGGGCAGAACACTGAAGCTTTCTTT. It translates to CSIGQNTEAFF.

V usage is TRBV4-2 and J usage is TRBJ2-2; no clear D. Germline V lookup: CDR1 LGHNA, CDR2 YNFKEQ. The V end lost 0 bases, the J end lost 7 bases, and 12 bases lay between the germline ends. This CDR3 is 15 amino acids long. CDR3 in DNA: TGTGCCAGCAGCCAAGATACCCCCGTGGGCGGGGAGCTGTTTTTT. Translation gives CASSQDTPVGGELFF.

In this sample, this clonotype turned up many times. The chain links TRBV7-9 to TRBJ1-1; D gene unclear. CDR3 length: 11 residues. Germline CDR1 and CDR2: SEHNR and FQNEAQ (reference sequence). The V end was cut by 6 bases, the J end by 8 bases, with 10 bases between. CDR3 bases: TGTGCCAGCAGTTCGCCGTTCGAAGCTTTCTTT. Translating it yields CASSSPFEAFF.

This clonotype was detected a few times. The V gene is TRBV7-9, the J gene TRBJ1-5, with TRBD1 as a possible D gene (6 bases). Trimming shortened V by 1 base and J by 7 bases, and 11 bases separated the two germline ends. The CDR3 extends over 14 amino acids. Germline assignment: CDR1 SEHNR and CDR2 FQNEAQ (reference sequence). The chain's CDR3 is CASSLGSGTQPQHF. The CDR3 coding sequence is TGTGCCAGCAGCTTAGGTTCAGGGACACAGCCCCAGCATTTT.

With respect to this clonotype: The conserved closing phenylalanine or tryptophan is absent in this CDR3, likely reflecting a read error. The CDR3: CASSQMPAGGSDTQYS. CDR3 bases: TGTGCCAGCAGTCAAATGCCAGCGGGGGGATCAGATACGCAGTATTCT. V and J are TRBV3-1 and TRBJ2-3; 9 bases are shared with TRBD2. The CDR3 covers 16 residues. Trimming removed 6 bases from V and 4 bases from J; junction bases left unmatched: 11. Germline V lookup: CDR1 LGHDT, CDR2 YNNKEL (reference sequence).

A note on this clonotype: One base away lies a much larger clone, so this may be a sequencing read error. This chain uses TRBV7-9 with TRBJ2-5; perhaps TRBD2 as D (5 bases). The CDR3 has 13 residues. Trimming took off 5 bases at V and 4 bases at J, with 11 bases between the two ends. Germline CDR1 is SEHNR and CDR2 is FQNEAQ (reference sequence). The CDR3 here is CASSQGLRETQYF. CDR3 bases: TGTGCCAGCAGCCAAGGACTGAGAGAGACCCAGTACTTC.

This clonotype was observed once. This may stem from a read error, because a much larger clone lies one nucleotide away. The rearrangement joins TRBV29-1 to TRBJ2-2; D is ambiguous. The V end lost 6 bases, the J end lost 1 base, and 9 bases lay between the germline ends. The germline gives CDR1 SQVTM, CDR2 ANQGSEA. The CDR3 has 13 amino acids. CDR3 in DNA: TGCAGCGTCTTCCGCGAGAACACCGGGGAGCTGTTTTTT. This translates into CSVFRENTGELFF.

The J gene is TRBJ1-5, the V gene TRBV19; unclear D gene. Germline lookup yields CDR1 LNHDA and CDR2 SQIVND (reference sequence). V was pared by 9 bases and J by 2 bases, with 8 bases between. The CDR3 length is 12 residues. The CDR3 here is CASGPGNQPQHF. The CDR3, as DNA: TGTGCCAGCGGACCCGGCAATCAGCCCCAGCATTTT.

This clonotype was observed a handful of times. The CDR3 sequence: CASSPGATEYEQYF. In DNA, the CDR3 is TGCGCCAGCAGCCCGGGAGCGACAGAATACGAGCAGTACTTC. The chain joins TRBV5-1 to TRBJ2-7, with a tentative D call TRBD2 (6 bases). Per germline, CDR1 SGHRS and CDR2 YFSETQ. V gave up 4 bases and J gave up 4 bases, with 15 bases separating them. The CDR3 runs to 14 residues.